This T cell receptor beta chain comes out of a study of blood T cells in healthy people across ages. Study-level results: The unsorted PBMCs prevented any conclusive comparison of naive versus antigen-experienced cells. Versus aged donors, long-lived donors had higher diversity and more naive CD4+ cells.

Remarks on this clonotype: Its antigen is unknown.

Combining a sample-barcoded 5' primer with a J-beta primer mix, a second PCR ran for roughly 7 to 11 cycles. Unique molecular identifiers of 12 random nucleotides labeled each cDNA. TCRdb analysed the 5' RACE reads with MiXCR anew, one entry per CDR3 protein. The repertoire holds about 1,500,000 distinct CDR3 sequences, with roughly 40% as singletons. At least 5.5 micrograms of total RNA were extracted per sample. Germline CDR1 SNHLY, CDR2 FYNNEI. This CDR3 is 15 amino acids long. With V trimmed by 6 bases and J by 7 bases, 9 bases remained unmatched. This clonotype originated in a woman aged 18-29 years in good health. The sequenced sample consisted of blood. V usage is TRBV2 and J usage is TRBJ2-1; 10 positions agree with TRBD2. CDR3 sequence: CASRYEREGRNEQFF. In DNA form, the CDR3 reads TGTGCCAGCAGGTACGAGCGGGAGGGCCGGAATGAGCAGTTCTTC.